This paragraph reports one T cell receptor (beta chain). This record belongs to a study of TIL therapy for anti-PD-1-resistant metastatic lung cancer. Time point of the sample: pre-treatment sample, taken before nivolumab and TIL therapy. The immunoSEQ assay was v3. TCRdb keeps only in-frame clones here, not all; method: immunoSEQ multiplex PCR. The sample records approximately 30,000 clones, 74% being singletons. The CDR3 is 13 residues long. V was clipped by 2 bases and J by 8 bases, with 10 bases between them. CDR1 is SEHNR and CDR2 is FQNEAQ in the germline V gene (reference sequence). The chain has TRBV7-9 and TRBJ1-5; the D is unclear. The material sequenced was blood, taken at baseline. The TCR sequence derives from a woman between 25 and 80 years old with non-small cell lung cancer. The CDR3 nucleotides are TGTGCCAGCAGCTTAACCCCCCCCGAGCCCCAGCATTTT. This codes for CASSLTPPEPQHF.